Below, one T cell receptor (beta chain) is given with its context. This CDR3 is built from 13 residues. V was trimmed by 1 base and J by 1 base, leaving 4 bases between them. Germline values: CDR1 LNHNV, CDR2 YYDKDF (reference sequence). The sample is drawn from a study of shared clonotypes between healthy human individuals. Clones were sequenced by immunoSEQ multiplex PCR, and TCRdb holds only the in-frame ones, with some missing. This repertoire shows about half a million clones, roughly 80% found once; its top ten account for approximately 12%. This receptor was obtained from a woman in her thirties or forties in good health. Some clones in this sample may be carry-over from other donors' samples. Sequencing was carried out using PBMCs. J is TRBJ2-5 and V is TRBV15; no reliable D call. In nucleotides, the CDR3 is TGTGCCACCAGCAGAGGGATCCAAGAGACCCAGTACTTC. This gives the protein CATSRGIQETQYF.